These T cell receptor beta chains were read from a single sample in a study of T cell responses to AZD1222 COVID-19 vaccine. TCRdb's copy holds only in-frame clones and misses some; the assay was immunoSEQ multiplex PCR. The sample contains under 150,000 clones, around 94% of which appear only once. This sample comprised peripheral blood, obtained 28 days after the second AZD1222 dose. These receptors originate from an adult who received the AZD1222 COVID-19 vaccine. CDR3s include the opening cysteine and the closing phenylalanine or tryptophan. A D gene is named only where the DNA matches it firmly. Clone size is not always given. Where it is, it says once, few, many or a class for expanded clones.

- - TRBJ1-1 TRBV29-1 CSVRRGEAFF TGCAGCGTTCGAAGGGGAGAAGCTTTCTTT
- - TRBJ1-5 TRBV7-2 CASSFGQGAPQHF TGTGCCAGCAGCTTTGGGCAGGGCGCACCCCAGCATTTT
TRBD1 - TRBJ1-5 TRBV6-6 CASSLGQATTSQPQHF TGTGCCAGCAGTCTCGGACAGGCGACAACCTCACAGCCCCAGCATTTT
- - TRBJ2-7 TRBV9 CASSVAGSLFDEQYF TGTGCCAGCAGCGTAGCCGGGAGCCTTTTTGACGAGCAGTACTTC
- - TRBJ1-1 TRBV27 CASSLSANTEAFF TGTGCCAGCAGTTTATCCGCGAACACTGAAGCTTTCTTT
- - TRBJ2-7 TRBV18 CASSDRAGPYEQYF TGTGCCAGCTCGGATCGAGCAGGGCCCTACGAGCAGTACTTC
- - TRBJ1-1 TRBV10-3 CAIREGQRTEAFF TGTGCCATAAGGGAAGGACAGAGGACTGAAGCTTTCTTT
- - TRBJ2-5 TRBV25-1 CASSVVRWTQETQYF TGTGCCAGCAGTGTGGTTAGGTGGACCCAAGAGACCCAGTACTTC
- few TRBJ2-2 TRBV6-5 CASREGDTGELFF TGTGCCAGCAGAGAGGGGGACACCGGGGAGCTGTTTTTT
- - TRBJ2-3 TRBV18 CASSRLESTDTQYF TGTGCCAGCTCTCGACTAGAAAGCACAGATACGCAGTATTTT
- - TRBJ1-1 TRBV29-1 CSVEVGGSGTEAFF TGCAGCGTTGAAGTTGGAGGGAGCGGTACTGAAGCTTTCTTT
TRBD2 - TRBJ2-2 TRBV13 CASSDGTSGGTGELFF TGTGCCAGCAGCGATGGGACTAGCGGGGGCACCGGGGAGCTGTTTTTT
TRBD1 - TRBJ1-5 TRBV27 CASSLSYRGGQPQHF TGTGCCAGCAGTTTATCGTACAGGGGCGGTCAGCCCCAGCATTTT
- - TRBJ1-4 TRBV9 CASSVESFNEKLFF TGTGCCAGCAGCGTAGAAAGTTTTAATGAAAAACTGTTTTTT
- - TRBJ1-1 TRBV19 CASSSTGIPEAFF TGTGCCAGTAGTTCCACAGGGATCCCTGAAGCTTTCTTT
- - TRBJ1-1 TRBV3-1/TRBV3-2 CASSRLNTEAFF TGTGCCAGCAGTCGATTGAACACTGAAGCTTTCTTT
- - TRBJ1-5 TRBV1 CTSSQQGERQPQHF TGCACCAGCAGCCAACAGGGGGAACGACAGCCCCAGCATTTT
- - TRBJ2-2 TRBV18 CASSSTSTGELFF TGTGCCAGCTCGTCGACTAGCACCGGGGAGCTGTTTTTT
TRBD1 few TRBJ1-2 TRBV7-8 CASSLGTGDNHNYGYTF TGTGCCAGCAGCTTGGGGACAGGGGACAACCATAACTATGGCTACACCTTC
- - TRBJ2-3 TRBV28 CASIPPAGTQYF TGTGCCAGCATCCCCCCAGCTGGTACGCAGTATTTT
- - TRBJ2-6 TRBV19 CASSDAGAGANVLTF TGTGCCAGTAGTGACGCGGGTGCTGGGGCCAACGTCCTGACTTTC
- - TRBJ1-6 TRBV14 CASSLVGWDSPLHF TGTGCCAGCAGCCTCGTGGGTTGGGATTCACCCCTCCACTTT